Below, one T cell receptor beta chain is given with its context. This entry comes from a study of T cell responses to AZD1222 COVID-19 vaccine. Germline V gene sequence: CDR1 LGHNA, CDR2 YSLEER. The CDR3 loop spans 16 amino acids. V lost 0 bases to trimming and J lost 5 bases; unmatched junction nucleotides: 8. Clones were sequenced by immunoSEQ multiplex PCR, and TCRdb holds only the in-frame ones, with some missing. The sample holds hundreds of thousands of clones; around 92% are singletons and the top ten take 0.55%. The receptor comes from an adult who received the AZD1222 COVID-19 vaccine. Specimen: peripheral blood, collected 28 days after the second AZD1222 dose. The rearrangement uses TRBV4-3 and TRBJ2-3; 7 bases map to TRBD2. CDR3 residues: CASSQDVREREDTQYF. CDR3 bases: TGCGCCAGCAGCCAAGATGTGCGGGAGCGAGAAGATACGCAGTATTTT.